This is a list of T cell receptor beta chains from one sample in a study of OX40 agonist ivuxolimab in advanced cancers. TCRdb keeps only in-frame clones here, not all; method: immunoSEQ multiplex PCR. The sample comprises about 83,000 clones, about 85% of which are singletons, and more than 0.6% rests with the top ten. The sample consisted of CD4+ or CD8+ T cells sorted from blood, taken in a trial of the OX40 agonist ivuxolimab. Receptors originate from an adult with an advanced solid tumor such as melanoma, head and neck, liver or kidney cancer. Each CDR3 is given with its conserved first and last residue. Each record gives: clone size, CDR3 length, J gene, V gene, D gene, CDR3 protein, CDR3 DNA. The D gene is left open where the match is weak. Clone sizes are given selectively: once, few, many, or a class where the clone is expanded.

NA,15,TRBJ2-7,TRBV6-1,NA,CASSDPSWAPYEQYF,TGTGCCAGCAGTGACCCCTCCTGGGCTCCCTACGAGCAGTACTTC
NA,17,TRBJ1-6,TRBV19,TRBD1,CASSMGRDRGRNSPLHF,TGTGCCAGTAGTATGGGGCGGGACAGGGGGCGTAATTCACCCCTCCACTTT
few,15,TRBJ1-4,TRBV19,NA,CASRPQGATNEKLFF,TGTGCCAGTAGACCTCAGGGCGCAACTAATGAAAAACTGTTTTTT
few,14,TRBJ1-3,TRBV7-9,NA,CASSLTSGGNTIYF,TGTGCCAGCAGCTTAACTTCGGGTGGAAACACCATATATTTT
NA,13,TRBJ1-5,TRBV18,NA,CASSQGSNQPQHF,TGTGCCAGCTCACAGGGGAGCAATCAGCCCCAGCATTTT
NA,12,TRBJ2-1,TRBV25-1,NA,CASGLSYNEQFF,TGTGCCAGCGGGCTCTCCTACAATGAGCAGTTCTTC
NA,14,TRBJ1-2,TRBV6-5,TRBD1,CASSYSYGTDETHF,TGTGCCAGCAGTTACTCATATGGGACAGACGAGACACACTTC
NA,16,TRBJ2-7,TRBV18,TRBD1,CASSPYFQGAVGEQYF,TGTGCCAGCTCACCATACTTCCAGGGGGCAGTAGGGGAGCAGTACTTC
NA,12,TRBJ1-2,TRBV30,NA,CAWSFRPHGYTF,TGTGCCTGGAGTTTCCGCCCTCATGGCTACACCTTC
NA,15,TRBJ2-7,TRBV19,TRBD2,CASSDPGLAAYEQYF,TGTGCCAGTAGTGATCCGGGACTAGCCGCCTACGAGCAGTACTTC
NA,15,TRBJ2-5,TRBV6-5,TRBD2,CASSGLAGGQETQYF,TGTGCCAGCAGCGGACTAGCGGGGGGGCAAGAGACCCAGTACTTC
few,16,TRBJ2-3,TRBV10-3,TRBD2,CAISESTSGNTDTQYF,TGTGCCATCAGTGAGTCGACTAGCGGAAACACAGATACGCAGTATTTT
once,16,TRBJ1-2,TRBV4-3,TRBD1,CASSQAQGTGLYGYTF,TGCGCCAGCAGCCAGGCACAAGGGACAGGTCTTTATGGCTACACCTTC
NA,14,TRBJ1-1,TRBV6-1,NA,CASRGQLLNTEAFF,TGTGCCAGCAGAGGACAGCTATTAAACACTGAAGCTTTCTTT
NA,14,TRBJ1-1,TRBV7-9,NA,CASSLLGENTEAFF,TGTGCCAGCAGCTTGTTAGGGGAGAACACTGAAGCTTTCTTT
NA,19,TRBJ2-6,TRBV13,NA,CASSLRGMPTLFGANVLTF,TGTGCCAGCAGCTTACGGGGGATGCCCACTCTCTTTGGGGCCAACGTCCTGACTTTC
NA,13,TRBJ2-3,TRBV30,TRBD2,CACTSGGTDTQYF,TGTGCCTGCACTAGCGGGGGTACAGATACGCAGTATTTT
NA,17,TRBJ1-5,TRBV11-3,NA,CASSLRRPNKTNQPQHF,TGTGCCAGCAGCTTAAGAAGGCCAAACAAGACCAATCAGCCCCAGCATTTT
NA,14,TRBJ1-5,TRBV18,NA,CASSETGGNQPQHF,TGTGCCAGCTCAGAGACAGGCGGCAATCAGCCCCAGCATTTT
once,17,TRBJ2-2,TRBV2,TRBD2,CASRVRAGGFNTGELFF,TGTGCCAGCAGAGTCAGAGCGGGGGGATTCAACACCGGGGAGCTGTTTTTT
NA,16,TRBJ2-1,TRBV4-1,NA,CASSQEYADQYNEQFF,TGCGCCAGCAGCCAAGAATACGCCGACCAGTACAATGAGCAGTTCTTC
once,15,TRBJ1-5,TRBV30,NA,CAWVGKQGTGQPQHF,TGTGCCTGGGTGGGGAAACAGGGAACGGGTCAGCCCCAGCATTTT
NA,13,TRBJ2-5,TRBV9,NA,CASSVAVQETQYF,TGTGCCAGCAGCGTAGCGGTCCAAGAGACCCAGTACTTC
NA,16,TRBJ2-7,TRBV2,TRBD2,CASSEGASGGGYEQYF,TGTGCCAGCAGTGAAGGGGCTAGCGGGGGTGGTTACGAGCAGTACTTC
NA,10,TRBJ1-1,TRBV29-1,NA,CSVFRTEAFF,TGCAGCGTTTTCAGAACTGAAGCTTTCTTT
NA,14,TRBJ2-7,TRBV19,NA,CASSIRGVEDEQYF,TGTGCCAGTAGTATCCGAGGTGTGGAAGACGAGCAGTACTTC
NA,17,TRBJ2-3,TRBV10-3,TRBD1,CAISPGQGPTSTDTQYF,TGTGCCATCAGTCCCGGACAGGGCCCAACCAGCACAGATACGCAGTATTTT
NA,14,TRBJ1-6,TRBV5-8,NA,CASSGSSYNSPLHF,TGTGCCAGCAGCGGGAGCTCCTATAATTCACCCCTCCACTTT
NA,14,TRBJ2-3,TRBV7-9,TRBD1,CASSTDRGRPFRYF,TGTGCCAGCAGCACCGACAGGGGAAGGCCTTTTAGGTATTTT
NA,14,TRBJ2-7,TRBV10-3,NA,CAISDVTGSYEQYF,TGTGCCATCAGTGATGTCACAGGATCCTACGAGCAGTACTTC
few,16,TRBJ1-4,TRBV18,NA,CASSPVTGATNEKLFF,TGTGCCAGCTCACCCGTCACCGGTGCAACTAATGAAAAACTGTTTTTT
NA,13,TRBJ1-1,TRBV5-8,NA,CASISTGTRQAFF,TGTGCCAGCATCTCAACCGGGACACGGCAGGCTTTCTTT
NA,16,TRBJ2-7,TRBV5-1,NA,CASSLATMGVLYEQYF,TGCGCCAGCAGCTTGGCCACGATGGGGGTCTTATACGAGCAGTACTTC
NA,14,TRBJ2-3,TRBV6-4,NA,CASSDTAYRDTQYF,TGTGCCAGCAGTGACACCGCTTACCGAGATACGCAGTATTTT
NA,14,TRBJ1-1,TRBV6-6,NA,CASKHPGLNTEAFF,TGTGCCAGCAAACATCCGGGACTCAACACTGAAGCTTTCTTT
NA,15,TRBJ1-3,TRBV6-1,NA,CASSAAGASGNTIYF,TGTGCCAGCAGTGCCGCAGGCGCCTCTGGAAACACCATATATTTT
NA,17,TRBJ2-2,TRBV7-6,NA,CASSLGGGLLDTGELFF,TGTGCCAGCAGCTTAGGCGGGGGCCTGTTGGACACCGGGGAGCTGTTTTTT
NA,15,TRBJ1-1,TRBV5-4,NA,CASSREVGRVTEAFF,TGTGCCAGCAGCAGGGAGGTAGGACGAGTCACTGAAGCTTTCTTT
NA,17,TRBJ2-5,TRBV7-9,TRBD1,CASSEGPGQGLQETQYF,TGTGCCAGCAGCGAGGGACCGGGACAGGGGCTCCAAGAGACCCAGTACTTC
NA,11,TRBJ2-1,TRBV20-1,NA,CSATSYNEQFF,TGCAGTGCTACCTCCTACAATGAGCAGTTCTTC
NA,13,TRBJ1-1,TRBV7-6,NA,CASSLAENTEAFF,TGTGCCAGCAGCTTAGCGGAGAACACTGAAGCTTTCTTT
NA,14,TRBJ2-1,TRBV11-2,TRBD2,CASSPQRGGYEQFF,TGTGCCAGCAGCCCCCAGCGGGGGGGCTATGAGCAGTTCTTC
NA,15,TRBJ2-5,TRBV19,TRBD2,CASSISGGAGETQYF,TGTGCCAGTAGTATTAGCGGGGGGGCCGGAGAGACCCAGTACTTC